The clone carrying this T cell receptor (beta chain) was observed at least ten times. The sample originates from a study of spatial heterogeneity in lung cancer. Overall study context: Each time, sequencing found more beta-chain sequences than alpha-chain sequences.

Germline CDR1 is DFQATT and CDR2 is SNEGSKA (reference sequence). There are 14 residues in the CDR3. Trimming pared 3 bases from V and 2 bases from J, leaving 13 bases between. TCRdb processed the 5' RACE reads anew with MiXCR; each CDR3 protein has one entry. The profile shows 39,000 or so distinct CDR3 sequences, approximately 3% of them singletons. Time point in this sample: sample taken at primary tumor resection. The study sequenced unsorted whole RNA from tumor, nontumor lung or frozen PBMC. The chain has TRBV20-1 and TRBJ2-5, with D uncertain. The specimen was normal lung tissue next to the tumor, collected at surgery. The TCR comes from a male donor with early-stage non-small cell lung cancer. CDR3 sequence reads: CSARVPGRQETQYF. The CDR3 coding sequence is TGCAGTGCTAGGGTACCGGGTCGGCAAGAGACCCAGTACTTC.